A selection of T cell receptor beta chains follows, all from one sample in a study of OX40 agonist ivuxolimab in advanced cancers. Clones were read by immunoSEQ multiplex PCR, and TCRdb kept only the in-frame ones, dropping some. Of around 70,000 clones listed, roughly 80% are singletons. Sample: CD4+ or CD8+ T cells sorted from blood, taken in a trial of the OX40 agonist ivuxolimab. Receptors originate from an adult with an advanced solid tumor such as melanoma, head and neck, liver or kidney cancer. Each CDR3 is given with its conserved first and last residue. A D gene is named only where the DNA matches it firmly. Clone size is given for some rows only: seen once, a few or many times, or a class if the clone is expanded.

v_gene: TRBV19; d_gene: -; abundance: -; j_gene: TRBJ1-5; CDR3aa: CASSIISNNQPQHF; CDR3nt: TGTGCCAGTAGTATTATCAGTAACAATCAGCCCCAGCATTTT
v_gene: TRBV25-1; d_gene: -; abundance: -; j_gene: TRBJ2-3; CDR3aa: CASSECQGLDADTQYF; CDR3nt: TGTGCCAGCAGTGAATGCCAGGGGCTGGACGCAGATACGCAGTATTTT
v_gene: TRBV27; d_gene: -; abundance: -; j_gene: TRBJ1-5; CDR3aa: CASSLLDSNQPQHF; CDR3nt: TGTGCCAGCAGTTTATTAGACTCTAATCAGCCCCAGCATTTT
v_gene: TRBV12-5; d_gene: TRBD2; abundance: -; j_gene: TRBJ2-7; CDR3aa: CASGYGLAVHEQYF; CDR3nt: TGTGCTAGTGGTTACGGACTAGCGGTACACGAGCAGTACTTC
v_gene: TRBV11-2; d_gene: TRBD2; abundance: -; j_gene: TRBJ2-1; CDR3aa: CASSFSLGSGIRRDEQFF; CDR3nt: TGTGCCAGCAGCTTTAGTCTTGGTAGCGGGATTCGAAGGGATGAGCAGTTCTTC
v_gene: TRBV11-3; d_gene: -; abundance: -; j_gene: TRBJ2-1; CDR3aa: CASSPSTGLIGDEQFF; CDR3nt: TGTGCCAGCAGCCCATCCACGGGACTCATTGGGGATGAGCAGTTCTTC
v_gene: TRBV5-1; d_gene: -; abundance: -; j_gene: TRBJ1-2; CDR3aa: CASSLDRSNYGYTF; CDR3nt: TGCGCCAGCAGCTTGGACAGATCTAACTATGGCTACACCTTC
v_gene: TRBV7-3; d_gene: -; abundance: -; j_gene: TRBJ2-2; CDR3aa: CASSLARLQSTGELFF; CDR3nt: TGTGCCAGCAGCTTAGCCAGACTTCAAAGCACCGGGGAGCTGTTTTTT
v_gene: TRBV9; d_gene: TRBD2; abundance: -; j_gene: TRBJ2-2; CDR3aa: CASSPEGLAGDTGELFF; CDR3nt: TGTGCCAGCAGCCCAGAAGGACTAGCGGGAGATACCGGGGAGCTGTTTTTT
v_gene: TRBV7-2; d_gene: -; abundance: -; j_gene: TRBJ2-1; CDR3aa: CASSKAIRENEQFF; CDR3nt: TGTGCCAGCAGCAAAGCTATACGGGAGAATGAGCAGTTCTTC
v_gene: TRBV5-1; d_gene: -; abundance: -; j_gene: TRBJ2-3; CDR3aa: CASSEGGVGDTQYF; CDR3nt: TGCGCCAGCAGCGAGGGGGGAGTTGGAGATACGCAGTATTTT
v_gene: TRBV29-1; d_gene: -; abundance: -; j_gene: TRBJ2-5; CDR3aa: CSVEDTWDSQETQYF; CDR3nt: TGCAGCGTTGAAGATACTTGGGACTCCCAAGAGACCCAGTACTTC
v_gene: TRBV15; d_gene: -; abundance: -; j_gene: TRBJ2-2; CDR3aa: CATSRGRSTNTGELFF; CDR3nt: TGTGCCACCAGCAGGGGTCGGAGTACGAACACCGGGGAGCTGTTTTTT
v_gene: TRBV7-2; d_gene: -; abundance: -; j_gene: TRBJ2-1; CDR3aa: CASSKGIEQFF; CDR3nt: TGTGCCAGCAGCAAGGGAATTGAGCAGTTCTTC
v_gene: TRBV6-4; d_gene: -; abundance: -; j_gene: TRBJ1-1; CDR3aa: CASSESLQTEAFF; CDR3nt: TGTGCCAGCAGTGAATCGTTACAGACTGAAGCTTTCTTT
v_gene: TRBV19; d_gene: -; abundance: -; j_gene: TRBJ2-6; CDR3aa: CASSIRKPTEVLTF; CDR3nt: TGTGCCAGTAGTATCAGAAAGCCAACTGAAGTCCTGACTTTC
v_gene: TRBV6-5; d_gene: -; abundance: -; j_gene: TRBJ2-5; CDR3aa: CASSYGDKETQYF; CDR3nt: TGTGCCAGCAGTTACGGAGATAAAGAGACCCAGTACTTC
v_gene: TRBV5-1; d_gene: -; abundance: -; j_gene: TRBJ2-7; CDR3aa: CASSPLGPSYEQYF; CDR3nt: TGCGCCAGCAGCCCCCTTGGACCTTCCTACGAGCAGTACTTC
v_gene: TRBV5-4; d_gene: -; abundance: few; j_gene: TRBJ1-1; CDR3aa: CASSHRDHQAEAFF; CDR3nt: TGTGCCAGCAGCCACCGGGACCATCAGGCTGAAGCTTTCTTT
v_gene: TRBV5-1; d_gene: TRBD2; abundance: -; j_gene: TRBJ2-3; CDR3aa: CASMGLAGPTDTQYF; CDR3nt: TGCGCCAGCATGGGACTAGCGGGCCCCACAGATACGCAGTATTTT
v_gene: TRBV9; d_gene: -; abundance: -; j_gene: TRBJ2-7; CDR3aa: CASSNGAGRGNYEQYF; CDR3nt: TGTGCCAGCAGTAATGGGGCGGGTCGGGGAAACTACGAGCAGTACTTC
v_gene: TRBV11-3; d_gene: -; abundance: once; j_gene: TRBJ1-1; CDR3aa: CASSLTLGYTEAFF; CDR3nt: TGTGCCAGCAGCCTGACCCTAGGGTACACTGAAGCTTTCTTT
v_gene: TRBV27; d_gene: TRBD1; abundance: -; j_gene: TRBJ1-2; CDR3aa: CASRETGQALRGYTF; CDR3nt: TGTGCCAGCAGGGAGACAGGACAGGCGTTGCGGGGCTACACCTTC
v_gene: TRBV28; d_gene: -; abundance: -; j_gene: TRBJ2-7; CDR3aa: CASSSQGSGTPYEQYF; CDR3nt: TGTGCCAGCAGTTCACAGGGCTCGGGGACTCCCTACGAGCAGTACTTC
v_gene: TRBV5-3; d_gene: TRBD2; abundance: -; j_gene: TRBJ2-3; CDR3aa: CARSLGLAGATDTQYF; CDR3nt: TGTGCCAGAAGCTTGGGACTAGCGGGAGCTACAGATACGCAGTATTTT
v_gene: TRBV7-9; d_gene: -; abundance: -; j_gene: TRBJ1-1; CDR3aa: CASSLGLGSTEAFF; CDR3nt: TGTGCCAGCAGCTTAGGGCTGGGGAGCACTGAAGCTTTCTTT
v_gene: TRBV6-1; d_gene: TRBD1; abundance: -; j_gene: TRBJ1-2; CDR3aa: CASSPTGGVDGYTF; CDR3nt: TGTGCCAGCAGCCCTACAGGGGGCGTGGATGGCTACACCTTC
v_gene: TRBV11-3; d_gene: -; abundance: -; j_gene: TRBJ1-3; CDR3aa: CASSLMGSGNTIYF; CDR3nt: TGTGCCAGCAGCTTAATGGGGTCTGGAAACACCATATATTTT
v_gene: TRBV7-2; d_gene: TRBD1; abundance: -; j_gene: TRBJ2-4; CDR3aa: CASSLQPPGQGTKNIQYF; CDR3nt: TGTGCCAGCAGCTTACAACCTCCGGGACAGGGAACCAAAAACATTCAGTACTTC
v_gene: TRBV7-2; d_gene: TRBD2; abundance: -; j_gene: TRBJ2-2; CDR3aa: CASSILAGRGGELFF; CDR3nt: TGTGCCAGCAGCATACTAGCGGGAAGAGGCGGGGAGCTGTTTTTT
v_gene: TRBV21-1; d_gene: -; abundance: -; j_gene: TRBJ2-5; CDR3aa: CASSGTVQETQYF; CDR3nt: TGTGCCAGCAGCGGGACAGTCCAAGAGACCCAGTACTTC
v_gene: TRBV12-5; d_gene: -; abundance: -; j_gene: TRBJ1-5; CDR3aa: CASGVNQPQHF; CDR3nt: TGTGCTAGTGGTGTTAATCAGCCCCAGCATTTT
v_gene: TRBV6-1; d_gene: -; abundance: once; j_gene: TRBJ1-5; CDR3aa: CASSLSGDQPQHF; CDR3nt: TGTGCCAGCAGTTTGTCCGGGGATCAGCCCCAGCATTTT
v_gene: TRBV7-2; d_gene: -; abundance: -; j_gene: TRBJ2-7; CDR3aa: CASSLALTYEQYF; CDR3nt: TGTGCCAGCAGCTTAGCACTGACCTACGAGCAGTACTTC
v_gene: TRBV6-5; d_gene: -; abundance: -; j_gene: TRBJ1-3; CDR3aa: CASSYADASGNTIYF; CDR3nt: TGTGCCAGCAGTTACGCGGATGCCTCTGGAAACACCATATATTTT
v_gene: TRBV6-5; d_gene: -; abundance: -; j_gene: TRBJ1-5; CDR3aa: CASSSRANQPQHF; CDR3nt: TGTGCCAGCAGTTCCAGGGCGAATCAGCCCCAGCATTTT
v_gene: TRBV19; d_gene: TRBD1; abundance: -; j_gene: TRBJ1-2; CDR3aa: CASSIHRGWDYGYTF; CDR3nt: TGTGCCAGTAGTATCCACAGGGGATGGGACTATGGCTACACCTTC
v_gene: TRBV10-2; d_gene: -; abundance: -; j_gene: TRBJ2-1; CDR3aa: CASSESGWLAPDEQFF; CDR3nt: TGCGCCAGCAGTGAGTCGGGGTGGCTAGCGCCCGATGAGCAGTTCTTC
v_gene: TRBV29-1; d_gene: -; abundance: -; j_gene: TRBJ2-1; CDR3aa: CSVEVTNEQFF; CDR3nt: TGCAGCGTTGAGGTGACCAATGAGCAGTTCTTC
v_gene: TRBV15; d_gene: -; abundance: -; j_gene: TRBJ2-3; CDR3aa: CATSREGLADTQYF; CDR3nt: TGTGCCACCAGCAGAGAAGGTCTAGCGGATACGCAGTATTTT
v_gene: TRBV19; d_gene: TRBD2; abundance: -; j_gene: TRBJ2-2; CDR3aa: CASKTYRMASGSTGELFF; CDR3nt: TGTGCCAGTAAGACTTATAGGATGGCGAGCGGGAGTACCGGGGAGCTGTTTTTT
v_gene: TRBV11-2; d_gene: TRBD1; abundance: -; j_gene: TRBJ1-1; CDR3aa: CASSLASGGTEAFF; CDR3nt: TGTGCCAGCAGCTTGGCCTCAGGGGGCACTGAAGCTTTCTTT
v_gene: TRBV18; d_gene: TRBD1; abundance: -; j_gene: TRBJ2-7; CDR3aa: CASSGRDSSYEQYF; CDR3nt: TGTGCCAGCTCTGGCAGGGACAGCTCCTACGAGCAGTACTTC
v_gene: TRBV11-3; d_gene: TRBD1; abundance: -; j_gene: TRBJ2-7; CDR3aa: CASSSDRDRGREQYF; CDR3nt: TGTGCCAGCAGCTCCGACCGGGACAGGGGGCGGGAGCAGTACTTC
v_gene: TRBV10-3; d_gene: -; abundance: -; j_gene: TRBJ1-4; CDR3aa: CAISEARATNEKLFF; CDR3nt: TGTGCCATCAGTGAAGCCCGGGCAACTAATGAAAAACTGTTTTTT
v_gene: TRBV18; d_gene: -; abundance: -; j_gene: TRBJ2-1; CDR3aa: CASSLSTGVDEQFF; CDR3nt: TGTGCCAGCTCACTTTCTACGGGGGTGGATGAGCAGTTCTTC
v_gene: TRBV7-7; d_gene: -; abundance: -; j_gene: TRBJ2-3; CDR3aa: CASRPSQGDTQYF; CDR3nt: TGTGCCAGCAGGCCCAGCCAGGGGGATACGCAGTATTTT
v_gene: TRBV28; d_gene: -; abundance: -; j_gene: TRBJ2-7; CDR3aa: CASSRVYEQYF; CDR3nt: TGTGCCAGCAGTCGAGTCTACGAGCAGTACTTC
v_gene: TRBV14; d_gene: -; abundance: -; j_gene: TRBJ2-2; CDR3aa: CASTRGLNGELFF; CDR3nt: TGTGCCAGCACCCGGGGACTGAACGGGGAGCTGTTTTTT
v_gene: TRBV19; d_gene: TRBD1; abundance: -; j_gene: TRBJ1-4; CDR3aa: CASSHTGASTNEKLFF; CDR3nt: TGTGCCAGTAGCCATACAGGGGCCTCAACTAATGAAAAACTGTTTTTT
v_gene: TRBV5-1; d_gene: -; abundance: -; j_gene: TRBJ2-7; CDR3aa: CASSLGFRYEQYF; CDR3nt: TGCGCCAGCAGCTTGGGCTTTCGCTACGAGCAGTACTTC
v_gene: TRBV28; d_gene: -; abundance: -; j_gene: TRBJ2-2; CDR3aa: CASSGRMNTGELFF; CDR3nt: TGTGCCAGCAGTGGACGGATGAACACCGGGGAGCTGTTTTTT
v_gene: TRBV4-1; d_gene: -; abundance: -; j_gene: TRBJ1-5; CDR3aa: CASSQVPGNNQPQHF; CDR3nt: TGCGCCAGCAGCCAAGTCCCAGGGAACAATCAGCCCCAGCATTTT
v_gene: TRBV7-9; d_gene: -; abundance: -; j_gene: TRBJ1-2; CDR3aa: CASTPGGGYTF; CDR3nt: TGTGCCAGCACCCCGGGGGGCGGCTACACCTTC
v_gene: TRBV28; d_gene: -; abundance: -; j_gene: TRBJ1-4; CDR3aa: CASSFETNEKLFF; CDR3nt: TGTGCCAGCAGTTTTGAAACTAATGAAAAACTGTTTTTT
v_gene: TRBV29-1; d_gene: -; abundance: medium-sized; j_gene: TRBJ1-2; CDR3aa: CSVVGNTDGYTF; CDR3nt: TGCAGCGTTGTTGGCAATACGGATGGCTACACCTTC
v_gene: TRBV11-2; d_gene: -; abundance: -; j_gene: TRBJ1-1; CDR3aa: CASSLARHPKADTEAFF; CDR3nt: TGTGCCAGCAGTTTAGCCAGGCACCCCAAGGCGGACACTGAAGCTTTCTTT